These 15 T cell receptor beta chains share one sample of origin, sequenced in a study of T cell responses to AZD1222 COVID-19 vaccine. TCRdb keeps only in-frame clones here, not all; method: immunoSEQ multiplex PCR. The sample lists under 150,000 clones; roughly 93% were seen once. This specimen consisted of peripheral blood, obtained on day 0 of AZD1222 vaccination. These receptors originate from an adult in good health.

The gene calls are TRBV18 and TRBJ1-2; no definite D call. Germline assignment: CDR1 KGHSH and CDR2 LQKENI. Trimming stripped 2 bases from V and 4 bases from J, with 17 bases between. The CDR3 extends over 16 amino acids. The CDR3 DNA sequence: TGTGCCAGCTCACCAGAACGGACCGACTCTGGCTATGGCTACACCTTC. It specifies CASSPERTDSGYGYTF.

CDR3 in amino acids: CASSYSVQRDSGELFF. The CDR3 coding sequence is TGTGCCAGCAGTTACTCGGTCCAGCGGGATAGCGGGGAGCTGTTTTTT. This chain links TRBV6-5 with TRBJ2-2, with 7 bases identical to TRBD2. Per germline, CDR1 MNHEY and CDR2 SVGAGI. Unmatched junction bases numbered 8, after V lost 0 bases and J lost 7 bases. The CDR3 is made up of 16 amino acids.

This rearrangement joins TRBV6-2 or TRBV6-3 to TRBJ2-7; 7 bases agree with TRBD1. V trimming: 1 base; J trimming: 6 bases; junction bases outside the gene matches: 3. CDR1 is MNHEY and CDR2 is SVGEGT in the germline V gene. The CDR3 covers 13 residues. CDR3 in amino acids: CASSYLTGPEQYF. The CDR3 DNA follows: TGTGCCAGCAGTTACTTGACAGGGCCCGAGCAGTACTTC.

The chain recombines TRBV9 with TRBJ2-5, with 15 bases fitting TRBD2. Trimming cost V 0 bases and J 5 bases; bases outside gene matches: 8. Germline values: CDR1 SGDLS, CDR2 YYNGEE. This CDR3 comprises 18 residues. CDR3 amino acids: CASSVAGLAGGRAETQYF. In nucleotides, the CDR3 is TGTGCCAGCAGCGTAGCAGGACTAGCGGGAGGGCGGGCGGAGACCCAGTACTTC.

The genes are TRBV5-8 and TRBJ2-7; maybe TRBD1 (5 bases). Trimming shortened V by 0 bases and J by 2 bases, and 21 bases separated the two germline ends. Germline lookup yields CDR1 SGHTS and CDR2 YDEGEE. This CDR3 region has 18 residues. As DNA, the CDR3 is TGTGCCAGCAGCTTGGACTTGGGGATGGGGCCGGTTACCTACGAGCAGTACTTC. It yields the protein CASSLDLGMGPVTYEQYF. The complete variable domain, with remaining parts taken from reference TRBV5-8 and TRBJ2-7, reads EAGVTQSPTHLIKTRGQQATLRCSPISGHTSVYWYQQALGLGLQFLLWYDEGEERNRGNFPPRFSGRQFPNYSSELNVNALELEDSALYLCASSLDLGMGPVTYEQYFGPGTRLTVT.

The chain employs TRBV6-5 and TRBJ1-2; D remains unclear. Germline V gene sequence: CDR1 MNHEY, CDR2 SVGAGI. The CDR3 contains 12 residues. V lost 6 bases and J 2 bases, leaving 7 bases between the germline ends. This CDR3 is CASRPGNYGYTF. Here the CDR3 DNA reads TGTGCCAGCAGACCCGGGAACTATGGCTACACCTTC.

The V call is TRBV7-6, the J call TRBJ2-5; 11 bases match TRBD2. Germline values: CDR1 SGHVS, CDR2 FNYEAQ. This CDR3 comprises 16 residues. Losses at the gene ends were 6 bases for V and 4 bases for J; bases not matched to a gene: 10. In DNA, the CDR3 is TGTGCCAGCAGATACGGACTAGCGGGTCTTCCAGAGACCCAGTACTTC. Amino acid sequence: CASRYGLAGLPETQYF.

V is TRBV10-1 and J is TRBJ2-1, with D tentatively TRBD1 (6 bases). Germline CDR1 reads WNHNN; CDR2 reads SYGVQD (reference sequence). This CDR3 spans 16 amino acids. Trimming left V 1 base short and J 2 bases short, with 12 bases between. CDR3 protein: CASSEFRQGPYNEQFF. DNA of the CDR3: TGCGCCAGCAGTGAGTTTAGGCAGGGGCCCTACAATGAGCAGTTCTTC.

The chain uses TRBV11-2 and TRBJ1-6; the D is unclear. From germline, CDR1 is SGHAT and CDR2 FQNNGV. This CDR3 has 15 residues. Trimming left V 3 bases short and J 7 bases short, with 13 bases between. CDR3 in amino acids: CASSLTDGINSPLHF. CDR3 DNA sequence: TGTGCCAGCAGCTTGACGGACGGAATAAATTCACCCCTCCACTTT.

The DNA for the CDR3 is TGTGCCAGCAGCCCCCTGGCCCAGAGCTACACCTTC. This sequence encodes CASSPLAQSYTF. This chain connects TRBV9 to TRBJ1-2; D gene unclear. V lost 4 bases, J lost 9 bases, and 13 bases lay in between. The CDR3 runs 12 residues. Germline loops: CDR1 SGDLS, CDR2 YYNGEE.

The DNA for the CDR3 is TGCGCCAGCAGCCAAGATTCCGGAAGCAATCAGCCCCAGCATTTT. Translating it yields CASSQDSGSNQPQHF. The chain carries TRBV4-3 and TRBJ1-5; D call uncertain. Germline loops: CDR1 LGHNA, CDR2 YSLEER. This CDR3 is built from 15 residues. V lost 0 bases, J lost 1 base, and 7 bases lay in between.

The chain employs TRBV7-3 and TRBJ1-1; D not resolved. With 2 bases removed from V and 2 bases from J, the gap between germline ends came to 12 bases. Germline CDR1 and CDR2: SGHTA and FQGTGA. This CDR3 region has 15 residues. The CDR3 nucleotides are TGTGCCAGCAGCTTACTAGGGTTGGGCAACACTGAAGCTTTCTTT. Translating it yields CASSLLGLGNTEAFF.

This clone came up once. The genes are TRBV11-2 and TRBJ2-1, with D perhaps matching TRBD1 or TRBD2 (5 bases each). CDR1 and CDR2 from the germline V gene are SGHAT and FQNNGV. This CDR3 spans 15 amino acids. Trimming shortened V by 5 bases and J by 7 bases, and 18 bases separated the two germline ends. CDR3 bases: TGTGCCAGCAGCCTACTGTATGGGGGAGCAAATGAGCAGTTCTTC. Encoded protein: CASSLLYGGANEQFF.

CDR3 amino acids: CASSNKGRCGYTF. The CDR3 bases are TGTGCCAGCAGTAATAAGGGGCGTTGTGGCTACACCTTC. The chain carries TRBV6-7 and TRBJ1-2; TRBD1 is a possible D gene (5 bases). TRBV6-7 is designated an ORF whose function remains uncertain. The CDR3 totals 13 residues. The V and J ends lost 5 bases and 7 bases respectively, with 14 bases between them.

The chain employs TRBV6-2 or TRBV6-3 and TRBJ2-1, with 13 bases lining up with TRBD2. Germline CDR1 MNHEY, CDR2 SVGEGT. V lost 6 bases and J lost 6; bases outside the gene matches: 5. The CDR3 length is 15 residues. CDR3 in DNA: TGTGCCAGCAGCCGGACTAGCGGGAGAAGCAATGAGCAGTTCTTC. It codes for CASSRTSGRSNEQFF.